This TCR beta chain was found in a study of CD8 T cells in Susac syndrome. Bulk CD8+ and CD4+ cells came from magnetic negative isolation; CD8+ TEMRA by FACS. Deletions cut 1 base from V and 4 bases from J, with 13 bases between. This CDR3 has 16 amino acids. Germline V gene data show CDR1 as SGHVS and CDR2 as FNYEAQ. After extraction with the RNeasy kit, roughly 0.5 to 1 ug of the RNA was reverse transcribed using random hexamers. TCRdb called the immunoSEQ multiplex PCR reads again in MiXCR, with one record for every CDR3 protein. The sample includes some 120,000 distinct CDR3 sequences, under 95% of them seen just once.

The rearrangement joins TRBV7-6 to TRBJ2-2; no clear D. Sequencing was done on a sample of CD8+ T cells from PBMCs. The source is a human donor in good health. The CDR3 sequence is CASSLGQLIGTGELFF. The CDR3 nucleotides read TGTGCCAGCAGCTTAGGGCAATTGATAGGCACCGGGGAGCTGTTTTTT.